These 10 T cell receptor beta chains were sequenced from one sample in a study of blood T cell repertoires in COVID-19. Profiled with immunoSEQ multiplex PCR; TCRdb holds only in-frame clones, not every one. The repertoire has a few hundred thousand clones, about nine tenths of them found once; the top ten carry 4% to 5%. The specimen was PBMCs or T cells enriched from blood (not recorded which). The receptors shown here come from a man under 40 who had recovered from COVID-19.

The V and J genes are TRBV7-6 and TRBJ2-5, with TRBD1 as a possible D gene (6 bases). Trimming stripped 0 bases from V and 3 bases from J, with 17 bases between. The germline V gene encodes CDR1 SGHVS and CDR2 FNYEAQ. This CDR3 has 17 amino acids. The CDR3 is CASSLAVRGMAKETQYF. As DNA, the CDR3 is TGTGCCAGCAGCTTAGCGGTCAGGGGAATGGCAAAAGAGACCCAGTACTTC. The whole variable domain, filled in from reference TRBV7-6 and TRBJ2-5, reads GAGVSQSPRYKVTKRGQDVALRCDPISGHVSLYWYRQALGQGPEFLTYFNYEAQQDKSGLPNDRFSAERPEGSISTLTIQRTEQRDSAMYRCASSLAVRGMAKETQYFGPGTRLLVL.

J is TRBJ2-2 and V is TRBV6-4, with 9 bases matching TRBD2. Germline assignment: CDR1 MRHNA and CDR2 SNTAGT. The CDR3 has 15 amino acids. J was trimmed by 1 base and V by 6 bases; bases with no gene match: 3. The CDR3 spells CASSVAGVNTGELFF. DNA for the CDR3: TGTGCCAGCAGCGTAGCGGGAGTGAACACCGGGGAGCTGTTTTTT.

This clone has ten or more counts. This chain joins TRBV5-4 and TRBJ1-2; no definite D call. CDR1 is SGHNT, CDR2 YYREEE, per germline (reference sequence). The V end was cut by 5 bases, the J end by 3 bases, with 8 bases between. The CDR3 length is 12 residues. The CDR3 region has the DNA TGTGCCAGCAGTGGGCTTTACTATGGCTACACCTTC. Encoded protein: CASSGLYYGYTF.

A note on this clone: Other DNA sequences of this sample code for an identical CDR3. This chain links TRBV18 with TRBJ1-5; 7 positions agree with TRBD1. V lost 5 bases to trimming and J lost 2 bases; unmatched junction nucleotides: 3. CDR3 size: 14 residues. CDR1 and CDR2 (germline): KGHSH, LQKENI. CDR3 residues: CASSRGQGNQPQHF. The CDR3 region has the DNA TGTGCCAGCTCAAGAGGACAGGGCAATCAGCCCCAGCATTTT.

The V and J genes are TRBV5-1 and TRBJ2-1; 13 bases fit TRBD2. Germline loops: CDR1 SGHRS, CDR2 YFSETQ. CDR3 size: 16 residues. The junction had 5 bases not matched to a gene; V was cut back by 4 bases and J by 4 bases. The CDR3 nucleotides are TGCGCCAGCAGCGGCCGACTAGCGGGGGGTTACAATGAGCAGTTCTTC. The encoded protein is CASSGRLAGGYNEQFF.

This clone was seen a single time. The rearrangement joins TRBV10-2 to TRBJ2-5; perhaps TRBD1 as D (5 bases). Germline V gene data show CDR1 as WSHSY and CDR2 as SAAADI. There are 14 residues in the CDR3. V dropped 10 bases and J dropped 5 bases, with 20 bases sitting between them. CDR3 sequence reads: CATTNRQLRETQYF. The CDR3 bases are TGCGCCACTACAAACCGACAGTTAAGGGAGACCCAGTACTTC.

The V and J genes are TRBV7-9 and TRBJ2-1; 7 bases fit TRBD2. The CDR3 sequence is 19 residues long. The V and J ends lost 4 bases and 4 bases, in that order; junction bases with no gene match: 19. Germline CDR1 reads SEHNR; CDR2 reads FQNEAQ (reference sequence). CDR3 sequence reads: CASSSSFGRAAGLYNEQFF. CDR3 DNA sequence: TGTGCCAGCAGCTCCTCATTTGGTAGGGCAGCGGGACTTTACAATGAGCAGTTCTTC.

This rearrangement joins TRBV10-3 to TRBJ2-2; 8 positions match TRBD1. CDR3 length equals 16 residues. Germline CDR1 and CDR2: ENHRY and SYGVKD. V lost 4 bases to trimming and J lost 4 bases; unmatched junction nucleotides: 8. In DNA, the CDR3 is TGTGCCATCAGTGCGGCGGGACAGGACCTCACCGGGGAGCTGTTTTTT. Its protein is CAISAAGQDLTGELFF.

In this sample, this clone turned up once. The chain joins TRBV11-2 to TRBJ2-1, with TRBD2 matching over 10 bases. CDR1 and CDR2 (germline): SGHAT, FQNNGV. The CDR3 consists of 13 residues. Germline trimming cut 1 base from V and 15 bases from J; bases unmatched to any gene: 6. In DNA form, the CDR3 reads TGTGCCAGCAGCTTAGGGCTAGCGGGAGAACCGTTCTTC. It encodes CASSLGLAGEPFF.

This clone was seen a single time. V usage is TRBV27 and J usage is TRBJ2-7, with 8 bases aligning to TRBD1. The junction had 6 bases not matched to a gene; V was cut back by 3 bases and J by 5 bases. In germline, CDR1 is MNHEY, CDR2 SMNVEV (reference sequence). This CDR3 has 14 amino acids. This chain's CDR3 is CASSLRTGRDEQYF. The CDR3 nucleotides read TGTGCCAGCAGTTTGCGGACAGGGCGCGACGAGCAGTACTTC.